This is a list of T cell receptor beta chains from one sample in a study of blood T cell repertoires in COVID-19. Sequencing used immunoSEQ multiplex PCR; TCRdb keeps in-frame clones, though not all of them. In the table there are 45,000 to 55,000 clones, 60% to 85% of which are singletons. Sequencing was performed on peripheral blood. The receptors shown here come from a human donor with active or convalescent COVID-19. The donor label of this sample is uncertain. The CDR3 runs from the conserved cysteine through the conserved F or W. Fields, in order: V gene, J gene, D gene, CDR3 length, clone size, CDR3 protein, CDR3 DNA. A D gene is named only where the DNA matches it firmly. Some rows mark clone size as missing; the rest say once, few, many or name a class of expanded clone.

TRBV11-2	TRBJ1-1	.	15	.	CASRATQGRGTEAFF	TGTGCCAGCAGGGCCACCCAGGGGAGGGGCACTGAAGCTTTCTTT
TRBV5-1	TRBJ2-2	TRBD2	15	.	CASSQTSGRTGELFF	TGCGCCAGCAGCCAGACTAGCGGGAGGACCGGGGAGCTGTTTTTT
TRBV5-6	TRBJ2-7	.	14	.	CASSLELGIYEQYF	TGTGCCAGCAGCTTGGAGTTGGGCATCTACGAGCAGTACTTC
TRBV5-4	TRBJ1-5	.	17	once	CASSLLGGGGSNQPQHF	TGTGCCAGCAGCTTGCTTGGGGGCGGAGGCAGCAATCAGCCCCAGCATTTT
TRBV30	TRBJ1-4	TRBD1	15	.	CAWSKGGQSNEKLFF	TGTGCCTGGAGTAAGGGGGGACAGTCTAATGAAAAACTGTTTTTT
TRBV5-1	TRBJ2-5	TRBD1	16	.	CASSLERGHPAETQYF	TGCGCCAGCAGCTTGGAAAGGGGGCACCCCGCAGAGACCCAGTACTTC
TRBV11-3	TRBJ2-7	.	15	few	CASSPEGTASYEQYF	TGTGCCAGCAGCCCGGAGGGGACCGCATCTTACGAGCAGTACTTC
TRBV9	TRBJ2-5	TRBD2	17	few	CASSVGYGGRASQTQYF	TGTGCCAGCAGCGTAGGATACGGCGGGAGGGCCTCCCAGACCCAGTACTTC
TRBV9	TRBJ2-1	TRBD1	17	few	CASSSGPGQGTYNEQFF	TGTGCCAGCAGCTCGGGACCGGGACAGGGTACCTACAATGAGCAGTTCTTC
TRBV7-2	TRBJ1-1	.	15	.	CASSLGAGMNTEAFF	TGTGCCAGCAGCTTAGGGGCGGGCATGAACACTGAAGCTTTCTTT
TRBV5-5	TRBJ1-2	.	14	.	CASSSDTAWYGYTF	TGTGCCAGCAGCTCTGACACGGCCTGGTATGGCTACACCTTC
TRBV5-1	TRBJ1-2	TRBD1	14	.	CASSHGTDNYGYTF	TGCGCCAGCAGTCACGGGACAGATAACTATGGCTACACCTTC
TRBV19	TRBJ1-1	.	15	.	CASSPLSPSGTEAFF	TGTGCCAGTAGTCCTCTAAGCCCGTCGGGCACTGAAGCTTTCTTT
TRBV11-3	TRBJ2-7	TRBD2	17	many	CASSLGTSGGDSYEQYF	TGTGCCAGCAGCTTAGGGACTAGCGGGGGGGACTCCTACGAGCAGTACTTC
TRBV29-1	TRBJ2-2	TRBD1	13	.	CSVGGQTTGELFF	TGCAGCGTTGGGGGACAGACAACCGGGGAGCTGTTTTTT
TRBV7-6	TRBJ1-3	TRBD1	15	.	CASSLATGGLNTIYF	TGTGCCAGCAGCTTAGCGACAGGGGGCCTAAACACCATATATTTT
TRBV7-3	TRBJ2-3	.	12	.	CASSPEVDTQYF	TGTGCCAGCAGCCCAGAGGTCGATACGCAGTATTTT
TRBV11-2	TRBJ2-4	TRBD2	13	once	CASSPGLGNIQYF	TGTGCCAGCAGCCCTGGACTAGGGAACATTCAGTACTTC
TRBV29-1	TRBJ1-2	TRBD1	13	once	CSAMDRGNYGYTF	TGCAGCGCCATGGACAGGGGGAACTATGGCTACACCTTC
TRBV5-6	TRBJ2-5	.	11	.	CASSFRSTQYF	TGTGCCAGCAGCTTTAGAAGTACCCAGTACTTC
TRBV6-2/TRBV6-3	TRBJ2-6	TRBD2	20	.	CASSTTRTSGTRAGANVLTF	TGTGCCAGCAGTACAACCCGGACTAGCGGGACGAGAGCGGGGGCCAACGTCCTGACTTTC
TRBV25-1	TRBJ2-7	.	14	.	CASRSFGEGSEQYF	TGTGCCAGCAGATCGTTCGGGGAAGGGTCCGAGCAGTACTTC